This T cell receptor beta chain was sequenced during a study of T cells in Graves' hyperthyroidism and ophthalmopathy. Hyperthyroidism patients were newly diagnosed, had disease duration under 2 months, and were aged 18 to 65 years. Isolation of PBMCs was performed on roughly 9 ml fresh peripheral blood. To note about this clonotype: As yet, its antigen is unknown.

With 2 bases clipped from V and 3 bases from J, the junction kept 4 bases outside the gene matches. The CDR3 totals 16 residues. Germline V gives CDR1 SGHTA, CDR2 FQGNSA. Using RNA transcripts as the source, TCR beta CDR3 regions were amplified. With the HTBI primer set, the TCR CDR3 went through a first round of RT-PCR. TCRdb reprocessed the multiplex PCR reads via MiXCR and lists one record per CDR3 protein. Of about 350,000 distinct CDR3 sequences detected, around 13% appear once; the ten largest clones hold around 24%. Study outcomes and limitations: Most thyroid clonotypes expanded above 0.001 were also detected in blood.

The specimen sequenced was blood. The origin of this receptor is a woman aged 25 to 39 with Graves' hyperthyroidism. This rearrangement joins TRBV7-2 to TRBJ2-5; 12 bases are shared with TRBD2. The CDR3 spells CASSLKTSGSKETQYF. The CDR3 nucleotides are TGTGCCAGCAGCTTAAAGACTAGCGGGAGTAAAGAGACCCAGTACTTC.